Following are 6 T cell receptor beta chains from one sample sequenced in a study of spatial heterogeneity in lung cancer (dated by TCRdb to the late 2010s). The receptor library was made with 5' RACE. For sequencing, a NextSeq 500 was employed. TCRdb trimmed public reads at Q25 via fastp, called clones via MiXCR and kept in-frame beta chains. Every CDR3 protein is listed once, alongside the most common genes and DNA of its rows. The sample data list approximately 11,000 distinct CDR3 sequences, and roughly a quarter of these were observed just once. Roughly 30% of the sample rests with the top ten. The intended sense of this specimen's time point label: sample taken at primary tumor resection. For TCR sequencing, whole RNA was extracted from tumor and nontumor lung tissue, or from cryopreserved PBMC samples, and no cell sorting was done. Specimen: PBMCs, collected at surgery. Receptor source: a female donor with early-stage non-small cell lung cancer.

The chain combines TRBV7-2 with TRBJ2-5; D is possibly TRBD1 (6 bases). Trimming took 5 bases from V and 2 from J, leaving 12 bases between them. This CDR3 contains 14 residues. Germline V gives CDR1 SGHTA, CDR2 FQGNSA. CDR3 sequence reads: CASSPPTGQETQYF. CDR3 bases: TGTGCCAGCAGCCCCCCGACAGGACAAGAGACCCAGTACTTC. Filled out from reference TRBV7-2 and TRBJ2-5, the complete variable domain reads GAGVSQSPSNKVTEKGKDVELRCDPISGHTALYWYRQSLGQGLEFLIYFQGNSAPDKSGLPSDRFSAERTGGSVSTLTIQRTQQEDSAVYLCASSPPTGQETQYFGPGTRLLVL.

Only a few counts were recorded for this clonotype. The gene calls are TRBV28 and TRBJ1-4; no reliable D call. The CDR3 length is 10 residues. With 8 bases removed from V and 8 bases from J, the gap between germline ends came to 6 bases. Germline V lookup: CDR1 MDHEN, CDR2 SYDVKM. The CDR3 loop is CASGREKLFF. In nucleotides, the CDR3 is TGTGCCAGCGGCCGAGAAAAACTGTTTTTT.

This clonotype has at least ten counts. This chain connects TRBV5-1 to TRBJ2-1; 7 bases fit TRBD2. The CDR3 is made up of 16 amino acids. Germline V gene sequence: CDR1 SGHRS, CDR2 YFSETQ. Trimming cost V 4 bases and J 6 bases; bases outside gene matches: 13. This chain's CDR3 is CASSAPDSGKINEQFF. For the CDR3, the DNA is TGCGCCAGCAGCGCCCCCGACAGCGGGAAAATCAATGAGCAGTTCTTC.

The chain joins TRBV7-9 to TRBJ2-7; TRBD2 agrees at 12 bases. Unmatched junction bases numbered 2, after V lost 5 bases and J lost 3 bases. The length of the CDR3 is 14 residues. The germline gives CDR1 SEHNR, CDR2 FQNEAQ (reference sequence). Written as DNA, the CDR3 is TGTGCCAGCAGCACACTAGCGGGGGGCTACGAGCAGTACTTC. Translated: CASSTLAGGYEQYF.

This chain joins TRBV19 and TRBJ2-1; tentatively, D is TRBD1 (6 bases). Germline V gives CDR1 LNHDA, CDR2 SQIVND (reference sequence). V was cut by 5 bases and J by 5 bases, with 10 bases left in between. CDR3 length: 13 residues. The CDR3 sequence: CASSPRTDNEQFF. CDR3 coding DNA: TGTGCCAGTAGTCCGCGGACAGACAATGAGCAGTTCTTC.

At least ten counts were recorded for this clonotype. This rearrangement joins TRBV25-1 to TRBJ1-2; 9 bases line up with TRBD1. The CDR3 runs 13 residues. CDR1 MGHDK and CDR2 SYGVNS come from the germline V gene. V lost 7 bases and J lost 13; bases outside the gene matches: 13. The CDR3: CASIPSGGQGPTF. The CDR3 DNA reads as TGTGCCAGCATCCCAAGTGGGGGACAGGGTCCCACCTTC.